Following are 19 T cell receptor beta chains from one sample sequenced in a study of early T cells in non-severe SARS-CoV-2 infection (dated by TCRdb to the early 2020s). Library prep was done by 5' RACE. Instrument on record: NextSeq 500. The public reads were reanalyzed by TCRdb: fastp trimming at Q25, MiXCR alignment, in-frame beta chains only. Merged by CDR3 protein, the rows form single entries marked with the most common genes and DNA. This sample lists approximately 50,000 distinct CDR3 sequences; 8.5% to 10% were detected once. The ten top clones hold about 8.3% of the sample. Sequencing input: whole blood. Every receptor here comes from an adult who was a healthcare worker with PCR-confirmed SARS-CoV-2 infection or an uninfected control (not recorded which).

This clonotype has at least ten counts. This chain connects TRBV13 to TRBJ1-1; 10 bases align to TRBD1. The V gene's germline CDR1 is PRHDT and CDR2 FYEKMQ (reference sequence). Germline trimming cut 5 bases from V and 5 bases from J; bases unmatched to any gene: 5. The CDR3 totals 14 residues. CDR3 sequence reads: CASSLDRGGTEAFF. CDR3 nucleotides: TGTGCCAGCAGCCTGGACAGGGGGGGAACTGAAGCTTTCTTT.

This clonotype was found many times. V gene TRBV28 combines with J gene TRBJ1-5, with 8 bases fitting TRBD1. Unmatched junction bases numbered 7, after V lost 6 bases and J lost 0 bases. Germline CDR1 and CDR2: MDHEN and SYDVKM. CDR3 length equals 16 residues. The CDR3 here is CASSRLRGLSNQPQHF. The CDR3 DNA follows: TGTGCCAGCAGCCGACTCAGGGGGCTTAGCAATCAGCCCCAGCATTTT.

This clonotype was detected many times. The DNA for the CDR3 is TGTGCCAGCAGCTTCCCGACAGGGGGCGGCGAGCAGTACTTC. It translates to CASSFPTGGGEQYF. The chain has TRBV7-2 and TRBJ2-7; 10 bases line up with TRBD1. The CDR3 extends over 14 amino acids. Per germline, CDR1 SGHTA and CDR2 FQGNSA. The V and J ends lost 3 bases and 6 bases, in that order; junction bases with no gene match: 5.

This clonotype was detected ten times or more. The chain uses TRBV10-3 and TRBJ1-5; D gene uncertain. V lost 5 bases to trimming and J lost 3 bases, with 14 bases between them. Germline V gene lookup returns CDR1 ENHRY and CDR2 SYGVKD. This CDR3 is 15 amino acids long. The CDR3 loop is CAISPASGNNQPQHF. The CDR3 DNA reads as TGTGCCATCAGTCCCGCGAGCGGGAACAATCAGCCCCAGCATTTT.

This clonotype was counted ten times or more. This chain uses TRBV5-1 with TRBJ2-7; 15 positions match TRBD2. Germline V gene data show CDR1 as SGHRS and CDR2 as YFSETQ. The CDR3 is 16 amino acids. Trimming removed 4 bases from V and 5 bases from J; junction bases left unmatched: 7. The CDR3 loop is CASSRGTSGRLDEQYF. The CDR3 DNA reads as TGCGCCAGCAGCCGAGGGACTAGCGGGAGGTTGGACGAGCAGTACTTC.

The gene calls are TRBV28 and TRBJ1-4, with D uncertain. V was cut by 1 base and J by 3 bases, with 15 bases left in between. The CDR3 extends over 17 amino acids. Germline-derived CDR1 and CDR2 are MDHEN and SYDVKM. CDR3 in DNA: TGTGCCAGCAGTTTATCCAAAGGACCGTCTCCTAATGAAAAACTGTTTTTT. This translates into CASSLSKGPSPNEKLFF.

By frequency in the sample, this clonotype is medium-sized (0.01 to 0.1%). V and J are TRBV11-2 and TRBJ2-7; D is ambiguous. Germline V gene sequence: CDR1 SGHAT, CDR2 FQNNGV. There are 13 residues in the CDR3. Trimming removed 3 bases at V and 7 bases at J, with 13 bases between. In nucleotides, the CDR3 is TGTGCCAGCAGCTTGGGCCAAGCCACTGAGCAGTACTTC. It specifies CASSLGQATEQYF.

The CDR3 protein is CATATGRYGYTF. Here the CDR3 DNA reads TGTGCCACCGCGACAGGGCGCTATGGCTACACCTTC. The J gene is TRBJ1-2, the V gene TRBV3-1, with 7 bases matching TRBD1. CDR3 size: 12 residues. V shed 10 bases and J 4 bases; nucleotides not matched to a gene: 6. Germline V CDR1 and CDR2: LGHDT, YNNKEL (reference sequence).

This clonotype was seen at least ten times. The chain has TRBV5-5 and TRBJ1-1, with 8 bases fitting TRBD1. From germline, CDR1 is SGHKS and CDR2 YYEKEE (reference sequence). Germline trimming cut 2 bases from V and 1 base from J; bases unmatched to any gene: 10. The CDR3 contains 17 residues. The CDR3 reads CASSFGQGLGRNTEAFF. The CDR3 DNA follows: TGTGCCAGCAGCTTTGGACAGGGCCTGGGGAGGAACACTGAAGCTTTCTTT.

V gene TRBV20-1 combines with J gene TRBJ1-6; D gene unclear. The CDR3 has 15 residues. The germline gives CDR1 DFQATT, CDR2 SNEGSKA (reference sequence). The V end was cut by 0 bases, the J end by 5 bases, with 11 bases between. The CDR3 is CSAREGSGDNSPLHF. DNA of the CDR3: TGCAGTGCTAGAGAAGGCTCCGGCGATAATTCACCCCTCCACTTT.

There are many counts of this clonotype. This chain uses TRBV6-5 with TRBJ1-3; 7 bases line up with TRBD1. J gave up 4 bases and V 6 bases, and 6 bases lay outside the gene matches. This CDR3 spans 14 amino acids. CDR1 and CDR2 from the germline V gene are MNHEY and SVGAGI. The CDR3 nucleotides read TGTGCCAGCAGATCCGACAGGGTCGGAAACACCATATATTTT. Its translation is CASRSDRVGNTIYF.

The rearrangement joins TRBV6-5 to TRBJ2-1, with D perhaps TRBD1 or TRBD2 (5 bases each). With 5 bases removed from V and 6 bases from J, the gap between germline ends came to 17 bases. From germline, CDR1 is MNHEY and CDR2 SVGAGI. There are 15 residues in the CDR3. For the CDR3, the DNA is TGTGCCAGCAGTACCGGGACGGAAACCTTCAATGAGCAGTTCTTC. This sequence encodes CASSTGTETFNEQFF.

This clonotype was recorded a few times. The V and J genes are TRBV7-2 and TRBJ1-5; TRBD1 matches 7 bases. The CDR3 length is 14 residues. The J segment lost 6 bases and the V segment lost 1 base, leaving 3 bases of the junction unmatched. Germline V gives CDR1 SGHTA, CDR2 FQGNSA. The CDR3: CASSLGSGGQPQHF. The CDR3 DNA follows: TGTGCCAGCAGCTTAGGGTCAGGGGGTCAGCCCCAGCATTTT.

The chain links TRBV5-5 to TRBJ2-4, with 7 bases fitting TRBD1. Germline CDR1 reads SGHKS; CDR2 reads YYEKEE (reference sequence). This CDR3 region has 12 residues. With 4 bases clipped from V and 11 bases from J, the junction kept 6 bases outside the gene matches. The CDR3 DNA sequence: TGTGCCAGCAGCGCGACGGGACAGTTTCAGTACTTC. Translated, it gives CASSATGQFQYF.

This clonotype was picked up a small number of times. This sequence joins TRBV7-2 and TRBJ2-3; D is perhaps TRBD1 (6 bases). V was trimmed by 6 bases and J by 3 bases, leaving 16 bases between them. CDR1 SGHTA and CDR2 FQGNSA come from the germline V gene. The CDR3 runs 15 residues. CDR3 nucleotide sequence: TGTGCCAGCAGAAGGGGTGGACAGCCTACAGATACGCAGTATTTT. It yields the protein CASRRGGQPTDTQYF.

The chain couples TRBV6-5 to TRBJ2-7; 7 nucleotides align to TRBD1. The CDR3 consists of 16 residues. After removal of 2 bases from V and 3 bases from J, the junction contained 10 bases not matched to a gene. The germline V gene has CDR1 MNHEY and CDR2 SVGAGI. The CDR3 DNA reads as TGTGCCAGCAGTTACATCCGCCAGGGGGAACTCTACGAGCAGTACTTC. It codes for CASSYIRQGELYEQYF.

This sequence joins TRBV20-1 and TRBJ2-3, with 8 bases fitting TRBD2. Germline trimming cut 6 bases from V and 6 bases from J; bases unmatched to any gene: 20. The CDR3 length is 17 residues. The germline V gene encodes CDR1 DFQATT and CDR2 SNEGSKA (reference sequence). The chain's CDR3 is CSATTSGHSAFTDTQYF. The CDR3 nucleotides read TGCAGTGCCACCACTAGCGGTCACTCCGCGTTTACGGATACGCAGTATTTT.

This clonotype was seen more than once but under ten times. The chain has TRBV18 and TRBJ1-1; D unclear. The CDR3 covers 16 residues. CDR1 KGHSH and CDR2 LQKENI come from the germline V gene. The germline V and J ends were trimmed by 3 bases and 1 base, with 15 bases remaining between them. CDR3 nucleotides: TGTGCCAGCTCACCCCGTGAAGGGATCCGGAACACTGAAGCTTTCTTT. Amino acid sequence: CASSPREGIRNTEAFF.

In this sample, this clonotype turned up a few times. The chain has TRBV12-5 and TRBJ2-5, with 7 bases that match TRBD2. Germline V gives CDR1 LGHNT, CDR2 FRNRAP. The V gene end was trimmed by 6 bases and the J gene end by 4 bases; junction bases not matched to a gene: 11. The CDR3 is 15 amino acids. The CDR3 loop is CASGRTGTILETQYF. CDR3 sequence (DNA): TGTGCTAGTGGCCGGACGGGGACTATACTAGAGACCCAGTACTTC.